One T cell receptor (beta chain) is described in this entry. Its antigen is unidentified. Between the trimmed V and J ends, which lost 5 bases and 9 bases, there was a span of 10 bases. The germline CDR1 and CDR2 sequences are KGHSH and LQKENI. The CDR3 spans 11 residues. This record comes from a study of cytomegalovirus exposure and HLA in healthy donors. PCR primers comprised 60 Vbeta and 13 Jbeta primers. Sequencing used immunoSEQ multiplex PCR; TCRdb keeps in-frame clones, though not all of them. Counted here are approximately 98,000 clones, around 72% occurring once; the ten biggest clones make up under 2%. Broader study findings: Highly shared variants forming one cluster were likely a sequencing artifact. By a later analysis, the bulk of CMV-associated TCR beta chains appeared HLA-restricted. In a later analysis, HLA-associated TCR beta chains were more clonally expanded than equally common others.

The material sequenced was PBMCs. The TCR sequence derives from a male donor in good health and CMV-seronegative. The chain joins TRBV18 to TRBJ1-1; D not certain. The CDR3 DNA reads TGTGCCAGCTCAGAAGCAAAACAAGCTTTCTTT. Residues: CASSEAKQAFF.